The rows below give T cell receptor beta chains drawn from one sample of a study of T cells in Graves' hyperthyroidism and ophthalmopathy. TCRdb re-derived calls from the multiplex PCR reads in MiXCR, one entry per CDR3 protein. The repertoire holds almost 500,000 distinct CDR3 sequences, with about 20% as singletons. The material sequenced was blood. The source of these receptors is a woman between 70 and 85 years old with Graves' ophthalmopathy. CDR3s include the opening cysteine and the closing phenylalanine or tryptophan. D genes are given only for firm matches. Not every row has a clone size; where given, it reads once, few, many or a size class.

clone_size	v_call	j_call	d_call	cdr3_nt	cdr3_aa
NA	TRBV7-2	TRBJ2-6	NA	TGTGCCAGCAGCTCTGGACCGAACTCTGGGGCCAACGTCCTGACTTTC	CASSSGPNSGANVLTF
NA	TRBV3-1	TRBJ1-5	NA	TGTGCCAGCAGCCGGGATGGGGCGGGATTTCAGCCCCAGCATTTT	CASSRDGAGFQPQHF
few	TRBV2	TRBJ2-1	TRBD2	TGTGCCAGCAGTGAAATGGCGGTAGCGGGATCTGAGCAGTTCTTC	CASSEMAVAGSEQFF
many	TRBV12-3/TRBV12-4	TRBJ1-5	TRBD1	TGTGCCAGCAAACCACAGGGGGCGCTCGGTCAGCCCCAGCATTTT	CASKPQGALGQPQHF
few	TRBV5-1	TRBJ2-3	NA	TGCGCCAGCAGCTTACCGGGGTCTAGCACAGATACGCAGTATTTT	CASSLPGSSTDTQYF
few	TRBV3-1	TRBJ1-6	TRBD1	TGTGCCAGCAGCCAGACAGGGGCGTTGGGTTCACCCCTCCACTTT	CASSQTGALGSPLHF
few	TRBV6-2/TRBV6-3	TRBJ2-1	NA	TGTGCCAGCAGTTACCAGTACGGTGAGCAGTTCTTC	CASSYQYGEQFF
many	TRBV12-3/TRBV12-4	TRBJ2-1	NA	TGTGCCAGCAGACCCTTGGGGGATGAGCAGTTCTTC	CASRPLGDEQFF
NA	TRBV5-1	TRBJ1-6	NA	TGCGCCAGCAGCAAGACCGAGAATTCACCCCTCCACTTT	CASSKTENSPLHF
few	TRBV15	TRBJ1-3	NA	TGTGCCACCAGCAGGCGCGCCGGATCTGGAAACACCATATATTTT	CATSRRAGSGNTIYF
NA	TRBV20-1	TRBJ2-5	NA	TGCAGTGCGCCCCGGCAGGGCCCAGAGACCCAGTACTTC	CSAPRQGPETQYF
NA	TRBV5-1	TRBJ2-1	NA	TGCGCCAGCAGCTTGGCGGGGCCGAGCTCCTACAATGAGCAGTTCTTC	CASSLAGPSSYNEQFF
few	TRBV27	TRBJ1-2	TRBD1	TGTGCCAGCAGTTACACAGGGGGCGCGAACTATGGCTACACCTTC	CASSYTGGANYGYTF
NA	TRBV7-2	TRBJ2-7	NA	TGTGCCAGCACCAATTTCTACGAGCAGTACTTC	CASTNFYEQYF
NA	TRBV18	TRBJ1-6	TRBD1	TGTGCCAGCTCACCGGGACAGGGCTATAATTCACCCCTCCACTTT	CASSPGQGYNSPLHF
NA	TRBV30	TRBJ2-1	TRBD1	TGTGCCTGGAGTATTCCGGGACAGGGGTACAATGAGCAGTTCTTC	CAWSIPGQGYNEQFF
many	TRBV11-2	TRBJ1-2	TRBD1	TGTGCCAGCGAGGGGACAGGGGGCGCCCTCTATGGCTACACCTTC	CASEGTGGALYGYTF
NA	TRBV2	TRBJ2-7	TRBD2	TGTGCCAGCATTACTCTAGCGGGGGACTACGAGCAGTACTTC	CASITLAGDYEQYF
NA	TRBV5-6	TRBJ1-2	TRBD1	TGTGCCAGCAGCCGGGACAGGGGAACCGGCTACACCTTC	CASSRDRGTGYTF
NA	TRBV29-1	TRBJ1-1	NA	TGCAGCGTGGGGGCCGGGGGGTCTGAAGCTTTCTTT	CSVGAGGSEAFF
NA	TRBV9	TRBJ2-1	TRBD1	TGTGCCAGCAGCGTTGGGGACAGTCACAATGAGCAGTTCTTC	CASSVGDSHNEQFF
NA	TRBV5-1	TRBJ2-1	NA	TGCGCCAGCAGCTCCAAGGCGCGGGCGAGCTCCTACGATGAGCAGTTCTTC	CASSSKARASSYDEQFF
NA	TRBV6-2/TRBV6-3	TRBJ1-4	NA	TGTGCCAGCAGGTTCCGGAATACTGAAAAACTGTTTTTT	CASRFRNTEKLFF
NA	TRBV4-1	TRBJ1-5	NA	TGCGCCAGCAGCCAAGAGCCGGCTGCCCCCCAGCCCCAGCATTTT	CASSQEPAAPQPQHF
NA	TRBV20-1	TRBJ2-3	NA	TGCAGTACACCACAGTCACCACCTAGCACAGATACGCAGTATTTT	CSTPQSPPSTDTQYF
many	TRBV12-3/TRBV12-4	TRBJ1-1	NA	TGTGCCAGCAGTCCAGCGGGGAGGTACGCTGAAGCTTTCTTT	CASSPAGRYAEAFF
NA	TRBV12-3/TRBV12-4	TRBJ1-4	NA	TGTGCCAGCAGTCCAACAGGGAATAATGAAAAACTGTTTTTT	CASSPTGNNEKLFF
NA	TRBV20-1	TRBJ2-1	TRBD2	TGCAGTGCTAGAGTACGGGAGGGGTACAATGAGCAGTTCTTC	CSARVREGYNEQFF
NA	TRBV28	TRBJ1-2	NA	TGTGCCAGCAGTCGTGGCAGCATTTATGGCCACACCTTC	CASSRGSIYGHTF
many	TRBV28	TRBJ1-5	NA	TGTGCCAGCAGTTTGAGTCTAAGTCAGCCCCAGCATTTT	CASSLSLSQPQHF
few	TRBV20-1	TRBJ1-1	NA	TGCAGTGCTAGTTTGGGGGCGAACACTGAAGCTTTCTTT	CSASLGANTEAFF
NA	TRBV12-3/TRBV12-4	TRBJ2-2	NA	TGTGCCAGCAGTTTGGCGGAAATAGGGTCCGGGGAGCTGTTTTTT	CASSLAEIGSGELFF
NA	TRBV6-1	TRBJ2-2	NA	TGTGCCAGCAGTGAAATTGAGAACACCGGGGAGCTGTTTTTT	CASSEIENTGELFF
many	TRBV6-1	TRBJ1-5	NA	TGTGCCAGCAGTCATAGGGACAACAATCAGCCCCAGCATTTT	CASSHRDNNQPQHF
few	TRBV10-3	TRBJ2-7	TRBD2	TGTGCCATCAGTGGAGTCGGGACTAGCGGGGGCTACGAGCAGTACTTC	CAISGVGTSGGYEQYF
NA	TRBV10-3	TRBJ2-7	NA	TGTGCCATCAGTGAGTCGGACTCCTACGAGCAGTACTTC	CAISESDSYEQYF
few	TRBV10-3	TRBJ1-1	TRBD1	TGTGCCATCAGTGATCCTACAGGGGGTGACACTGAAGCTTTCTTT	CAISDPTGGDTEAFF
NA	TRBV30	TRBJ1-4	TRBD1	TGTGCCTGGAGTGTAGGGACAGGGCTAGCAACTAATGAAAAACTGTTTTTT	CAWSVGTGLATNEKLFF
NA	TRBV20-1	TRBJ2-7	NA	TGCAGTGCTACCCCTGGGCCGGACTACGAGCAGTACTTC	CSATPGPDYEQYF
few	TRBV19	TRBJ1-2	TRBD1	TGTGCCAGTAGCTCCGGGACAGAGCGTTATGGCTACACCTTC	CASSSGTERYGYTF
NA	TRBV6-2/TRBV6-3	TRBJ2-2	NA	TGTGCCAGCAGTTACTCCCTCCTAGCGAGAGCGAACACCGGGGAGCTGTTTTTT	CASSYSLLARANTGELFF
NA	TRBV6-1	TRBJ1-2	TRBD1	TGTGCCAGCAGCGAGAGACAGGGCGGAAACTATGGCTACACCTTC	CASSERQGGNYGYTF
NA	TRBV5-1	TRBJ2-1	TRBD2	TGCGCCAGCGGCTTGGGCGGGAGGGTATACAATGAGCAGTTCTTC	CASGLGGRVYNEQFF
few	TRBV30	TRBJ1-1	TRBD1	TGTGCCTGGCTGGGACAGGCGAACACTGAAGCTTTCTTT	CAWLGQANTEAFF
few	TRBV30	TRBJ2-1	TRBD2	TGTGCCTGGGGGTGGGGGGGAGAGGATGAGCAGTTCTTC	CAWGWGGEDEQFF
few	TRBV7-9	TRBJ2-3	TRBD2	TGTGCCAGCAGCGCCCCGGGGGGATTCACAGATACGCAGTATTTT	CASSAPGGFTDTQYF
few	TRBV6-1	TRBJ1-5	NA	TGTGCCAGCAGTCCTCGCGGCGGTTTAAGCAATCAGCCCCAGCATTTT	CASSPRGGLSNQPQHF
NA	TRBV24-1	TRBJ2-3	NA	TGTGCCACCAGTGATGGGACTGATCTGGATACGCAGTATTTT	CATSDGTDLDTQYF
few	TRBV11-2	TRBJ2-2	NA	TGTGCCAGCAGCTCAGGACCGACTTTCACCGGGGAGCTGTTTTTT	CASSSGPTFTGELFF
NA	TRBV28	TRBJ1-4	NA	TGTGCCAGCAGTTTAGGGGGGTACAGGATTAATGAAAAACTGTTTTTT	CASSLGGYRINEKLFF
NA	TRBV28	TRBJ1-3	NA	TGTGCCAGCAGTTTTAAATCGGGGGGAAACACCATATATTTT	CASSFKSGGNTIYF
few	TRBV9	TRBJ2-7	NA	TGTGCCAGCAGCGTAACGGGGGCAGTGCAGTACTTC	CASSVTGAVQYF
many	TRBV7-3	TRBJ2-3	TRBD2	TGTGCCAGCAGCTCGACCGGGACTAGCGGGTTTAATACGCAGTATTTT	CASSSTGTSGFNTQYF